What follows describes a single TCR beta chain. Antigen unknown. Arm-PCR of CDR3 regions with iRepertoire HTBI primers generated TCR beta libraries. Each CDR3 protein is one row after TCRdb ran MiXCR on the multiplex PCR reads. The sample records just over 600,000 distinct CDR3 sequences, roughly 16% being singletons. Sample time point: newly diagnosed GD, antithyroid drugs for less than 3 months. RNA extracted from PBMCs served as the sequencing template. The data are from a study of regulatory T cells in long-lasting Graves disease. Study-level results: Shared public clonotypes totalled some 2,500 in persistent patients, compared with some 920 in new patients.

Trimming pared 3 bases from V and 4 bases from J, leaving 9 bases between. CDR3 length equals 13 residues. Germline V CDR1 and CDR2: LNHDA, SQIVND (reference sequence). The sample was also reused in another study, on T cells in Graves' hyperthyroidism and ophthalmopathy.

Material: peripheral blood mononuclear cells (PBMCs), obtained at new diagnosis, from a patient treated with antithyroid drugs. The TCR was taken from a woman aged 25 to 45 with Graves disease. The genes are TRBV19 and TRBJ2-5, with TRBD2 as a possible D gene (5 bases). CDR3 in DNA: TGTGCCAGTAGTATCAAAGGGAGAGAGACCCAGTACTTC. Residues: CASSIKGRETQYF.